The 22 T cell receptor beta chains presented below share a single source sample, sequenced in a study of blood T cell repertoires in COVID-19. Some clones are missing from TCRdb's copy, which holds only in-frame ones; the method was immunoSEQ multiplex PCR. The top ten clones hold 8% to 9.5% of a sample with over 200,000 clones, under 90% of them seen once. The sample consisted of PBMCs or T cells enriched from blood (not recorded which). The receptor source for this set is a woman between 45 and 60 years old with acute COVID-19.

The V and J genes are TRBV27 and TRBJ2-5; TRBD1 matches 9 bases. The CDR3 extends over 16 amino acids. V lost 9 bases and J lost 2; bases outside the gene matches: 13. Germline V CDR1 and CDR2: MNHEY, SMNVEV (reference sequence). This CDR3 reads CARGQGSRPYQETQYF. DNA for the CDR3: TGTGCCAGGGGACAGGGATCAAGGCCCTATCAAGAGACCCAGTACTTC.

The chain employs TRBV6-4 and TRBJ2-1; the D is unclear. The CDR3 totals 13 residues. V dropped 3 bases and J dropped 4 bases, with 7 bases sitting between them. The germline gives CDR1 MRHNA, CDR2 SNTAGT. CDR3 protein: CASSETEYNEQFF. For the CDR3, the DNA is TGTGCCAGCAGTGAGACTGAATACAATGAGCAGTTCTTC.

The chain joins TRBV19 to TRBJ1-2; 8 bases align to TRBD1. This CDR3 is 16 amino acids long. Trimming at V came to 3 bases and at J to 6 bases, leaving 12 bases not matched to a gene. Germline CDR1 LNHDA, CDR2 SQIVND (reference sequence). CDR3 region: CASSIDRFGQGDGYTF. Written as DNA, the CDR3 is TGTGCCAGTAGTATTGATCGGTTTGGACAGGGTGATGGCTACACCTTC.

The chain carries TRBV7-2 and TRBJ2-1, with TRBD2 matching over 15 bases. J gave up 9 bases and V 5 bases, and 8 bases lay outside the gene matches. Germline-derived CDR1 and CDR2 are SGHTA and FQGNSA. The CDR3 runs 16 residues. The CDR3 coding sequence is TGTGCCAGCAGCACAAGGACTAGCGGGGGGGCTGGTGAGCAGTTCTTC. Residues: CASSTRTSGGAGEQFF.

The rearrangement joins TRBV19 to TRBJ1-3, with D unclear. Trimming cost V 3 bases and J 0 bases, with 12 bases left between them. The germline V gene encodes CDR1 LNHDA and CDR2 SQIVND (reference sequence). This CDR3 contains 16 residues. CDR3: CASSIPGGPSGNTIYF. The CDR3, as DNA: TGTGCCAGTAGTATTCCGGGAGGTCCCTCTGGAAACACCATATATTTT.

The V and J genes are TRBV28 and TRBJ2-7; 9 nucleotides agree with TRBD1. With V trimmed by 6 bases and J by 4 bases, 7 bases remained unmatched. The CDR3 sequence is 14 residues long. Germline CDR1 and CDR2: MDHEN and SYDVKM. Here the CDR3 reads CASRRTGERYEQYF. The CDR3 nucleotides are TGTGCCAGCAGGAGGACAGGGGAAAGGTACGAGCAGTACTTC.

This sequence joins TRBV9 and TRBJ2-3, with a weak D call TRBD2 (6 bases). Germline CDR1 and CDR2: SGDLS and YYNGEE. The germline V and J ends were trimmed by 0 bases and 4 bases, with 12 bases remaining between them. The CDR3 extends over 15 amino acids. The CDR3 here is CASSVVSGVPDTQYF. Here the CDR3 DNA reads TGTGCCAGCAGCGTAGTTTCGGGAGTCCCAGATACGCAGTATTTT.

This clone was picked up one time. V usage is TRBV7-2 and J usage is TRBJ1-5, with 8 bases identical to TRBD1. This CDR3 spans 16 amino acids. The germline gives CDR1 SGHTA, CDR2 FQGNSA. The V and J ends lost 5 bases and 1 base, in that order; junction bases with no gene match: 7. The CDR3 DNA sequence: TGTGCCAGCAGCCCTAGTGGACAGGGAAGCAATCAGCCCCAGCATTTT. This gives the protein CASSPSGQGSNQPQHF.

The rearrangement joins TRBV7-6 to TRBJ2-1, with TRBD2 matching over 7 bases. The CDR3 is 15 residues long. After removal of 5 bases from V and 4 bases from J, the junction contained 8 bases not matched to a gene. From germline, CDR1 is SGHVS and CDR2 FNYEAQ. The CDR3 nucleotides read TGTGCCAGCAGCACATCCGGGACTACATACAATGAGCAGTTCTTC. The encoded protein is CASSTSGTTYNEQFF. Supplemented by reference TRBV7-6 and TRBJ2-1, the full variable domain reads GAGVSQSPRYKVTKRGQDVALRCDPISGHVSLYWYRQALGQGPEFLTYFNYEAQQDKSGLPNDRFSAERPEGSISTLTIQRTEQRDSAMYRCASSTSGTTYNEQFFGPGTRLTVL.

V is TRBV6-5 and J is TRBJ2-1; TRBD2 matches at 8 bases. The germline CDR1 and CDR2 sequences are MNHEY and SVGAGI. The CDR3 has 15 residues. V lost 10 bases, J lost 5 bases, and 13 bases stayed unmatched. The CDR3 protein is CATSRSGTSNNEQFF. The CDR3 DNA reads TGTGCCACCTCTCGTTCCGGGACTAGTAACAATGAGCAGTTCTTC.

The chain carries TRBV7-9 and TRBJ1-1; maybe TRBD1 (6 bases). This CDR3 is 13 amino acids long. Germline CDR1 SEHNR, CDR2 FQNEAQ (reference sequence). V shed 5 bases and J shed 4 bases, with 11 bases lying between them. CDR3 residues: CASSRETGTEAFF. CDR3 nucleotides: TGTGCCAGCAGCCGAGAGACAGGCACTGAAGCTTTCTTT.

V usage is TRBV30 and J usage is TRBJ2-1, with D perhaps TRBD2 (5 bases). The CDR3 runs 12 residues. Trimming cost V 5 bases and J 5 bases, with 10 bases left between them. Germline V gene lookup returns CDR1 GTSNPN and CDR2 SVGIG (reference sequence). CDR3: CAWDGVNNEQFF. CDR3 nucleotides: TGTGCCTGGGACGGGGTTAACAATGAGCAGTTCTTC.

The gene calls are TRBV12-3 or TRBV12-4 and TRBJ2-1; D remains unclear. V dropped 7 bases and J dropped 3 bases, with 10 bases sitting between them. CDR3 length: 13 amino acids. For the CDR3, the DNA is TGTGCCAGCATTCACACACACTACAATGAGCAGTTCTTC. This codes for CASIHTHYNEQFF.

This chain connects TRBV4-2 to TRBJ2-3; 10 bases map to TRBD1. The CDR3 runs 20 residues. Trimming cost V 0 bases and J 4 bases; bases outside gene matches: 16. Germline V gives CDR1 LGHNA, CDR2 YNFKEQ. In DNA, the CDR3 is TGTGCCAGCAGCCAAGACCGACAGGGGGCATCGTCTATCTCACCAGATACGCAGTATTTT. This sequence encodes CASSQDRQGASSISPDTQYF.

The rearrangement uses TRBV7-2 and TRBJ2-1; possibly TRBD2 for D (8 bases). This CDR3 is 16 amino acids long. Trimming stripped 5 bases from V and 0 bases from J, with 14 bases between. Germline V gene lookup returns CDR1 SGHTA and CDR2 FQGNSA. The CDR3 bases are TGTGCCAGCAGCATACAGGGGACTAGCTCCTACAATGAGCAGTTCTTC. Residues: CASSIQGTSSYNEQFF.

V usage is TRBV5-5 and J usage is TRBJ2-3; TRBD2 matches at 15 bases. This CDR3 contains 18 residues. Germline V gene lookup returns CDR1 SGHKS and CDR2 YYEKEE (reference sequence). V was clipped by 4 bases and J by 5 bases; unmatched bases: 11. In DNA form, the CDR3 reads TGTGCCAGCAGCGTAGATCGACCGGGACTAGCGGGAGGAGATACGCAGTATTTT. Residues: CASSVDRPGLAGGDTQYF.

The J gene is TRBJ2-1, the V gene TRBV3-1 (or the pseudogene TRBV3-2), with 10 bases matching TRBD2. V lost 1 base and J lost 4; bases outside the gene matches: 4. The CDR3 totals 16 residues. From germline, CDR1 is LGHDT and CDR2 YNNKEL (reference sequence). CDR3 DNA: TGTGCCAGCAGCCAAGTAGCGGGGGGATATTACAATGAGCAGTTCTTC. Its protein product is CASSQVAGGYYNEQFF.

CDR3: CSVTGMNTEAFF. In DNA, the CDR3 is TGCAGCGTCACAGGGATGAACACTGAAGCTTTCTTT. The rearrangement uses TRBV29-1 and TRBJ1-1; maybe TRBD1 (6 bases). The V gene lost 6 bases and the J gene lost 0 bases, with 8 bases spanning the gap. CDR3 length: 12 residues. Germline CDR1 SQVTM, CDR2 ANQGSEA.

This chain links TRBV15 with TRBJ2-7; 9 bases are a match to TRBD1. V lost 3 bases and J lost 4; bases outside the gene matches: 7. The CDR3 loop spans 15 amino acids. The germline gives CDR1 LNHNV, CDR2 YYDKDF (reference sequence). In DNA form, the CDR3 reads TGTGCCACCAGCAGGCCGGGACAGGGCCAGTACGAGCAGTACTTC. The encoded protein is CATSRPGQGQYEQYF.

The V and J genes are TRBV3-1 (or the pseudogene TRBV3-2) and TRBJ2-3; TRBD2 aligns across 7 bases. The CDR3 runs 15 residues. Germline trimming cut 3 bases from V and 1 base from J; bases unmatched to any gene: 4. The germline V gene encodes CDR1 LGHDT and CDR2 YNNKEL (reference sequence). The CDR3, as DNA: TGTGCCAGCAGCCATGGGCTAGCGGGCACAGATACGCAGTATTTT. This translates into CASSHGLAGTDTQYF.

This rearrangement joins TRBV30 to TRBJ2-1; 9 nucleotides agree with TRBD1. This CDR3 spans 13 amino acids. From germline, CDR1 is GTSNPN and CDR2 SVGIG (reference sequence). Germline trimming cut 4 bases from V and 14 bases from J; bases unmatched to any gene: 12. The CDR3 spells CAWKGTGSRVEFF. Written as DNA, the CDR3 is TGTGCCTGGAAAGGGACAGGGTCGCGGGTGGAGTTCTTC.

The V and J genes are TRBV11-3 and TRBJ2-1, with D maybe TRBD2 (5 bases). The CDR3 has 14 amino acids. The germline CDR1 and CDR2 sequences are SGHNT and YENEEA. V was cut by 2 bases and J by 9 bases, with 14 bases left in between. The CDR3 here is CASSLSPDSREQFF. In nucleotides, the CDR3 is TGTGCCAGCAGCTTAAGTCCGGACTCCCGTGAGCAGTTCTTC.